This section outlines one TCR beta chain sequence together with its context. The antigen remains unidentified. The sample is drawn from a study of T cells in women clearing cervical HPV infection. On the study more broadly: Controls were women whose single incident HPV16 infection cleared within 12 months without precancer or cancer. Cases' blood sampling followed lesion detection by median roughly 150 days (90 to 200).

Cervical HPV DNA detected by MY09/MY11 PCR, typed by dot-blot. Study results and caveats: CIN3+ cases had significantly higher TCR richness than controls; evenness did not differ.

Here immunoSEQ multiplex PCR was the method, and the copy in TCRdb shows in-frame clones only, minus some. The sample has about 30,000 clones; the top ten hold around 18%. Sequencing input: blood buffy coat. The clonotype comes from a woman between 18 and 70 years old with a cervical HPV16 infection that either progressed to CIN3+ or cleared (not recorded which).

Partial CDR3 DNA: TGTGCCAGCTTCCGCGGGGGGAACACTGAA. This codes for CASFRGGNTE. The full CDR3 reads CASFRGGNTEAFF. V gene TRBV6-2 or TRBV6-3 combines with J gene TRBJ1-1; perhaps TRBD1 as D (5 bases). The observed sequence ends 3 residues before the CDR3 terminus, with the missing tail filled in from the germline J gene. There are 13 residues in the CDR3. With 8 bases removed from V and 1 base from J, the gap between germline ends came to 11 bases. Germline V gene lookup returns CDR1 MNHEY and CDR2 SVGEGT.